This paragraph covers one TCR beta chain sequence. The data were obtained in a study of blood T cell repertoires in COVID-19. Study at large: Collection of acute and convalescent COVID-19 samples took place in the United States, Italy and Spain.

The assay was immunoSEQ multiplex PCR, and TCRdb's table has in-frame clones only and misses some. The table has around 150,000 clones, about 88% seen once. The CDR3 is 19 amino acids. The V end lost 3 bases, the J end lost 0 bases, and 18 bases lay between the germline ends. Looked up from germline, CDR1 is SGHTA and CDR2 is FQGNSA. Sequencing used peripheral blood. The rearrangement links TRBV7-2 to TRBJ2-6, with D possibly being TRBD2 (6 bases). The receptor comes from a woman aged 80 or over with acute or convalescent COVID-19. This chain's CDR3 is CASSFKVWGVFSGANVLTF. The CDR3 nucleotides read TGTGCCAGCAGCTTTAAGGTCTGGGGGGTATTCTCTGGGGCCAACGTCCTGACTTTC.